Presented here are 7 T cell receptor beta chains from one specimen sequenced in a study of blood T cell repertoires in COVID-19. Data came from immunoSEQ multiplex PCR; TCRdb stores just in-frame clones and leaves some out. Of 170,000 or so clones listed, about 87% are singletons. Sequenced input: peripheral blood. The source of these receptors is a woman aged 18-29 years who had recovered from COVID-19.

This chain connects TRBV30 to TRBJ2-1, with 8 nucleotides matching TRBD2. Germline V CDR1 and CDR2: GTSNPN, SVGIG (reference sequence). After removal of 1 base from V and 4 bases from J, the junction contained 12 bases not matched to a gene. This CDR3 comprises 17 residues. The CDR3 region is CAWSGGTRLAGYNEQFF. The CDR3 DNA reads TGTGCCTGGAGTGGGGGGACTAGACTAGCTGGGTACAATGAGCAGTTCTTC.

The V gene is TRBV27, the J gene TRBJ2-7, with 10 positions matching TRBD2. Trimming cost V 8 bases and J 4 bases; bases outside gene matches: 5. In germline, CDR1 is MNHEY, CDR2 SMNVEV (reference sequence). The CDR3 length is 13 residues. CDR3 coding DNA: TGTGCCAGCCGGCCAGCGGGAGGGTACGAGCAGTACGTC. Translation: CASRPAGGYEQYV.

J is TRBJ1-5 and V is TRBV24-1, with TRBD1 identical over 7 bases. The CDR3 totals 16 residues. Trimming at V came to 3 bases and at J to 4 bases, leaving 8 bases not matched to a gene. Germline loops: CDR1 KGHDR, CDR2 SFDVKD. The CDR3 is CATSDSTGALNQPQHF. In nucleotides, the CDR3 is TGTGCCACCAGTGATAGCACAGGGGCGCTAAATCAGCCCCAGCATTTT.

The chain links TRBV5-1 to TRBJ2-5, with 14 bases identical to TRBD2. Germline V gene data show CDR1 as SGHRS and CDR2 as YFSETQ. J lost 1 base, V lost 4 bases, and 6 bases had no gene match. This CDR3 comprises 17 residues. CDR3 region: CASSTGLAGATQETQYF. CDR3 DNA sequence: TGCGCCAGCAGCACGGGACTAGCGGGGGCAACCCAAGAGACCCAGTACTTC. Full variable domain (outside the CDR3, taken from reference TRBV5-1 and TRBJ2-5): KAGVTQTPRYLIKTRGQQVTLSCSPISGHRSVSWYQQTPGQGLQFLFEYFSETQRNKGNFPGRFSGRQFSNSRSEMNVSTLELGDSALYLCASSTGLAGATQETQYFGPGTRLLVL.

This clone was recorded only once. CDR3 DNA: TGTGCCAGCAGGCGGACAGGAGGAAACACCGGGGAGCTGTTTTTT. Protein sequence: CASRRTGGNTGELFF. V gene TRBV6-5 combines with J gene TRBJ2-2; 7 bases line up with TRBD1. Germline V gene data show CDR1 as MNHEY and CDR2 as SVGAGI. The CDR3 has 15 amino acids. Trimming removed 6 bases from V and 2 bases from J; junction bases left unmatched: 6.

Worth noting for this clone: The junction shows a germline mismatch at one end, possibly a read error. This chain links TRBV7-7 with TRBJ2-5; D is possibly TRBD1 (6 bases). The CDR3 runs to 13 residues. In germline, CDR1 is SSHAT, CDR2 FNYEAQ (reference sequence). The CDR3 region is CASSIQGQETQYF. The CDR3 DNA reads TGTGCTAGCAGCATACAGGGTCAAGAGACCCAGTACTTC.

CDR3 amino acids: CASSYSPNSYEQYV. CDR3 DNA sequence: TGTGCCAGCAGTTACAGCCCGAATTCCTACGAGCAGTACGTC. The genes are TRBV6-5 and TRBJ2-7; D ambiguous. The CDR3 loop spans 14 amino acids. Germline lookup yields CDR1 MNHEY and CDR2 SVGAGI. The ends were cut back, 2 bases at V and 1 base at J, with 9 bases in the middle.